This T cell receptor beta chain was identified during a study of cytomegalovirus exposure and HLA in healthy donors. The study, taken as a whole, reports: In vitro assays verified that a few CMV-associated chains recognized CMV antigens specifically. Analyzed later, association rates of TCRs varied across HLA loci, with DRB1 most and HLA-C fewest.

Looked up from germline, CDR1 is SEHNR and CDR2 is FQNEAQ (reference sequence). This CDR3 is 14 amino acids long. V trimming: 5 bases; J trimming: 4 bases; junction bases outside the gene matches: 5. The study ran its PCR with 60 Vbeta and 13 Jbeta primers. Libraries were prepared by immunoSEQ multiplex PCR; TCRdb keeps only in-frame clonotypes and omits some of them. Of more than 80,000 clones listed, approximately 80% were seen once; the top ten hold more than 1.5%. Concerning this clone: Its antigen is currently unknown.

This TCR came from a man in his fifties in good health and CMV-seronegative. What was sequenced was PBMCs. The rearrangement uses TRBV7-9 and TRBJ1-3; the match to TRBD1 covers 7 bases. The CDR3 sequence: CASSHWDRGNTIYF. CDR3 DNA: TGTGCCAGCAGCCACTGGGACAGAGGAAACACCATATATTTT.